A single sample gave rise to the 28 T cell receptor beta chains below, sequenced in a study of blood T cell repertoires in COVID-19. Only in-frame clones appear in the TCRdb table, and some are missing; sequencing was by immunoSEQ multiplex PCR. The sample lists some 49,000 clones, roughly 90% occurring once. Sequences were obtained from peripheral blood. The receptors were gathered from a man between 70 and 80 years old with active COVID-19.

V gene TRBV3-1 (or the pseudogene TRBV3-2) combines with J gene TRBJ2-5, with D perhaps matching TRBD1 (5 bases). Deletions cut 4 bases from V and 7 bases from J, with 16 bases between. The CDR3 contains 14 residues. Germline-derived CDR1 and CDR2 are LGHDT and YNNKEL (reference sequence). This chain's CDR3 is CASSRRHVQGTQYF. Here the CDR3 DNA reads TGTGCCAGCAGCCGACGACATGTCCAGGGGACCCAGTACTTC.

This CDR3 is CASSQTSGGGDTQYF. The CDR3 bases are TGCGCCAGCAGCCAAACGAGCGGGGGCGGGGATACGCAGTATTTT. The chain has TRBV4-3 and TRBJ2-3; TRBD2 matches 8 bases. Germline trimming cut 2 bases from V and 6 bases from J; bases unmatched to any gene: 7. The CDR3 has 15 residues. Germline values: CDR1 LGHNA, CDR2 YSLEER.

CDR3 nucleotide sequence: TGTGCCAGCAGATCGAGACAGAGGTTGGATGAAAAACTGTTTTTT. Its protein product is CASRSRQRLDEKLFF. This chain connects TRBV28 to TRBJ1-4; D may be TRBD1 (5 bases). V was pared by 6 bases and J by 6 bases, with 17 bases between. The CDR3 has 15 amino acids. Per germline, CDR1 MDHEN and CDR2 SYDVKM.

J is TRBJ2-2 and V is TRBV5-1, with 9 bases identical to TRBD1. Germline V CDR1 and CDR2: SGHRS, YFSETQ. V was clipped by 4 bases and J by 3 bases; unmatched bases: 10. This CDR3 is built from 17 residues. CDR3 sequence (DNA): TGCGCCAGCAGCAACCGGGACAGGGCAACCTACACCGGGGAGCTGTTTTTT. It is translated as CASSNRDRATYTGELFF.

The CDR3 DNA reads as TGTGCCACCAGTGATGGGGGACTAGCGGGAGGGCCCTACAATGAGCAGTTCTTC. As protein: CATSDGGLAGGPYNEQFF. The chain joins TRBV24-1 to TRBJ2-1; 16 nucleotides align to TRBD2. Germline V gene data show CDR1 as KGHDR and CDR2 as SFDVKD. The ends lost 3 bases at V and 2 bases at J; junction bases unmatched: 3. This CDR3 comprises 18 residues.

V gene TRBV28 combines with J gene TRBJ1-5, with D hard to call. This CDR3 has 16 residues. The germline gives CDR1 MDHEN, CDR2 SYDVKM. With 0 bases removed from V and 6 bases from J, the gap between germline ends came to 15 bases. CDR3 sequence reads: CASSLWGGPSPQPQHF. The CDR3 coding sequence is TGTGCCAGCAGTTTATGGGGAGGGCCGTCTCCTCAGCCCCAGCATTTT. The whole variable domain, filled in from reference TRBV28 and TRBJ1-5, reads DVKVTQSSRYLVKRTGEKVFLECVQDMDHENMFWYRQDPGLGLRLIYFSYDVKMKEKGDIPEGYSVSREKKERFSLILESASTNQTSMYLCASSLWGGPSPQPQHFGDGTRLSIL.

This clone appeared a few times. The V gene is TRBV6-5, the J gene TRBJ1-6, with D hard to call. V was trimmed by 5 bases and J by 8 bases, leaving 13 bases between them. Looked up from germline, CDR1 is MNHEY and CDR2 is SVGAGI. This CDR3 comprises 14 residues. This chain's CDR3 is CASSRVNGDSPLHF. In nucleotides, the CDR3 is TGTGCCAGCAGTAGAGTGAACGGAGATTCACCCCTCCACTTT.

V is TRBV18 and J is TRBJ2-2, with TRBD2 identical over 10 bases. The V gene's germline CDR1 is KGHSH and CDR2 LQKENI. The CDR3 sequence is 12 residues long. Trimming took 2 bases from V and 14 from J; bases not matched to a gene: 2. The CDR3 region is CASSPGLADLFF. The CDR3 nucleotides are TGTGCCAGCTCACCAGGACTAGCGGACCTGTTTTTT.

This clone showed up just once. This chain connects TRBV11-3 to TRBJ2-1; 8 bases line up with TRBD2. Germline CDR1 is SGHNT and CDR2 is YENEEA. V lost 5 bases, J lost 3 bases, and 6 bases stayed unmatched. CDR3 size: 15 residues. The CDR3 reads CASSRAGARYNEQFF. CDR3 coding DNA: TGTGCCAGCAGCCGAGCGGGAGCTCGCTACAATGAGCAGTTCTTC. Variable domain in full (rest from reference TRBV11-3 and TRBJ2-1): EAGVVQSPRYKIIEKKQPVAFWCNPISGHNTLYWYLQNLGQGPELLIRYENEEAVDDSQLPKDRFSAERLKGVDSTLKIQPAELGDSAVYLCASSRAGARYNEQFFGPGTRLTVL.

This clone was found a few times. The V call is TRBV4-2, the J call TRBJ2-7; 14 positions match TRBD2. Germline CDR1 is LGHNA and CDR2 is YNFKEQ. There are 15 residues in the CDR3. J was trimmed by 3 bases and V by 4 bases; bases with no gene match: 2. CDR3 in DNA: TGTGCCAGCAGCCTGACTAGCGGGGGGGACTACGAGCAGTACTTC. Translation: CASSLTSGGDYEQYF.

This chain links TRBV9 with TRBJ2-5, with TRBD2 matching over 7 bases. This CDR3 is built from 15 residues. The trim removed 0 bases at V and 4 bases at J, leaving 6 bases unmatched. Germline V CDR1 and CDR2: SGDLS, YYNGEE. The CDR3, as DNA: TGTGCCAGCAGCGTAGTGCCGGGGGAGGGAGAGACCCAGTACTTC. It translates to CASSVVPGEGETQYF.

V gene TRBV7-2 combines with J gene TRBJ2-5; TRBD1 might be the D (6 bases). Trimming shortened V by 0 bases and J by 4 bases, and 18 bases separated the two germline ends. The CDR3 consists of 17 residues. Germline CDR1 and CDR2: SGHTA and FQGNSA. The CDR3: CASSLASAVGAGETQYF. DNA for the CDR3: TGTGCCAGCAGCTTAGCCTCGGCGGTGGGGGCCGGAGAGACCCAGTACTTC.

This chain uses TRBV28 with TRBJ2-7; 9 positions agree with TRBD1. This CDR3 is built from 14 residues. V shed 3 bases, J shed 3 bases, and the junction held 3 bases outside the gene matches. Germline CDR1 reads MDHEN; CDR2 reads SYDVKM. The CDR3 nucleotides read TGTGCCAGCAGTTTGCCGGGACAGGGCTACGAGCAGTACTTC. It is translated as CASSLPGQGYEQYF.

The chain is built from TRBV19 and TRBJ2-1; 8 bases are a match to TRBD2. The CDR3 runs to 16 residues. Germline assignment: CDR1 LNHDA and CDR2 SQIVND (reference sequence). Losses at the gene ends were 10 bases for V and 0 bases for J; bases not matched to a gene: 11. The CDR3 sequence: CATENLAGSSYNEQFF. DNA of the CDR3: TGTGCCACCGAAAACTTAGCGGGGAGCTCCTACAATGAGCAGTTCTTC.

This chain joins TRBV30 and TRBJ2-3; 12 nucleotides match TRBD2. The CDR3 spans 19 residues. Germline trimming cut 0 bases from V and 4 bases from J; bases unmatched to any gene: 14. CDR1 GTSNPN and CDR2 SVGIG come from the germline V gene (reference sequence). This chain's CDR3 is CAWSVRRGLAGGKADTQYF. CDR3 coding DNA: TGTGCCTGGAGTGTACGTAGAGGGCTAGCGGGAGGGAAAGCAGATACGCAGTATTTT.

This clone was counted once. This CDR3 reads CASSLLAGTIEQFF. In nucleotides, the CDR3 is TGTGCCAGCAGCTTACTAGCGGGCACCATTGAGCAGTTCTTC. The chain joins TRBV7-2 to TRBJ2-1; 8 bases match TRBD2. CDR3 size: 14 residues. Trimming at V came to 2 bases and at J to 9 bases, leaving 6 bases not matched to a gene. The germline gives CDR1 SGHTA, CDR2 FQGNSA.

The chain has TRBV15 and TRBJ1-5, with D perhaps TRBD1 (5 bases). V shed 4 bases and J shed 3 bases, with 19 bases lying between them. This CDR3 region has 17 residues. The germline gives CDR1 LNHNV, CDR2 YYDKDF (reference sequence). The CDR3, as DNA: TGTGCCACCAGCATAGGGGCTCTCCAAAGGGCCAATCAGCCCCAGCATTTT. This translates into CATSIGALQRANQPQHF.

The rearrangement uses TRBV24-1 and TRBJ2-5; D may be TRBD1 (6 bases). This CDR3 comprises 14 residues. Looked up from germline, CDR1 is KGHDR and CDR2 is SFDVKD. The ends were cut back, 6 bases at V and 5 bases at J, with 15 bases in the middle. CDR3 in DNA: TGTGCCACCAGTTCGGGACAAGTAGGCGAGACCCAGTACTTC. Residues: CATSSGQVGETQYF.

The rearrangement links TRBV5-6 to TRBJ1-5; D is perhaps TRBD1 (6 bases). Per germline, CDR1 SGHDT and CDR2 YYEEEE. V lost 6 bases to trimming and J lost 1 base, with 17 bases between them. The CDR3 is 16 residues long. As DNA, the CDR3 is TGTGCCAGCACCCTCGGGGGGGGCGGGAGCAATCAGCCCCAGCATTTT. Protein: CASTLGGGGSNQPQHF.

The J gene is TRBJ2-1, the V gene TRBV4-3; a possible D gene is TRBD1 (5 bases). This CDR3 has 16 residues. V dropped 2 bases and J dropped 2 bases, with 13 bases sitting between them. The germline V gene encodes CDR1 LGHNA and CDR2 YSLEER. CDR3 DNA sequence: TGCGCCAGCAGCCAATTAGGGCAGGGCCCCTACAATGAGCAGTTCTTC. It translates to CASSQLGQGPYNEQFF.

The chain employs TRBV6-2 or TRBV6-3 and TRBJ1-5; no clear D. Trimming pared 6 bases from V and 2 bases from J, leaving 14 bases between. This CDR3 region has 15 residues. The germline V gene encodes CDR1 MNHEY and CDR2 SVGEGT. The CDR3 here is CASSPRVFRNQPQHF. In DNA, the CDR3 is TGTGCCAGCAGCCCCCGGGTTTTTCGCAATCAGCCCCAGCATTTT.

The chain couples TRBV18 to TRBJ2-7; 7 bases fit TRBD1. Per the germline V gene, CDR1 is KGHSH and CDR2 is LQKENI. V dropped 6 bases and J dropped 3; count of bases not matched to a gene: 14. The CDR3 length is 16 residues. The CDR3 region has the DNA TGTGCCAGCTCTCTGAGGCTAGGGGGCTCGGGCTACGAGCAGTACTTC. Translating it yields CASSLRLGGSGYEQYF.

The rearrangement links TRBV15 to TRBJ1-5, with a weak D call TRBD1 (5 bases). This CDR3 comprises 13 residues. Germline V CDR1 and CDR2: LNHNV, YYDKDF (reference sequence). V lost 2 bases and J lost 11, with 13 bases in between. CDR3 sequence (DNA): TGTGCCACCAGCAGACAGGGTTCGGCGTCCCAGCATTTT. This sequence encodes CATSRQGSASQHF.

This chain connects TRBV5-3 to TRBJ2-7; 10 nucleotides line up with TRBD2. TRBV5-3 counts as an open reading frame of uncertain function. J lost 0 bases, V lost 2 bases, and 11 bases had no gene match. This CDR3 spans 18 amino acids. The CDR3: CARSFLGLARESSYEQYF. The CDR3 nucleotides are TGTGCCAGAAGCTTCTTGGGACTAGCGAGAGAAAGCTCCTACGAGCAGTACTTC.

The chain couples TRBV7-8 to TRBJ1-1; D is undetermined. This CDR3 region has 13 residues. Trimming shortened V by 5 bases and J by 0 bases, and 7 bases separated the two germline ends. CDR1 SGHVS and CDR2 FQNEAQ come from the germline V gene. The CDR3: CASSRSMNTEAFF. The CDR3, as DNA: TGTGCCAGCAGCCGTAGCATGAACACTGAAGCTTTCTTT.

This clone was counted a single time. The chain has TRBV19 and TRBJ2-7, with 8 bases identical to TRBD2. The junction had 7 bases not matched to a gene; V was cut back by 5 bases and J by 4 bases. Germline V gives CDR1 LNHDA, CDR2 SQIVND (reference sequence). The CDR3 has 14 residues. CDR3 protein: CASSDTSGDYEQYF. CDR3 nucleotide sequence: TGTGCCAGTAGTGATACTAGCGGAGATTACGAGCAGTACTTC.

This clone was picked up one time. The V gene is TRBV5-1, the J gene TRBJ2-1; TRBD2 agrees at 11 bases. Germline assignment: CDR1 SGHRS and CDR2 YFSETQ. After removal of 4 bases from V and 4 bases from J, the junction contained 4 bases not matched to a gene. This CDR3 has 15 amino acids. The CDR3 nucleotides are TGCGCCAGCAGCATGGGACTAGCGGATTACAATGAGCAGTTCTTC. Protein product: CASSMGLADYNEQFF.

For the CDR3, the DNA is TGTGCCAGCAGCTTAGAAGGATGGGGGACAGGGAGCCGCTACACCTTC. It is translated as CASSLEGWGTGSRYTF. V usage is TRBV7-2 and J usage is TRBJ1-2, with TRBD1 identical over 9 bases. The germline CDR1 and CDR2 sequences are SGHTA and FQGNSA. This CDR3 is 16 amino acids long. V was pared by 1 base and J by 9 bases, with 12 bases of the junction left unmatched.